The 5 T cell receptor beta chains reported below all come from one sample, sequenced in a study of T cell repertoires in cytomegalovirus infection (dated by TCRdb to the late 2010s). The reads were generated on an Illumina HiSeq 1500. TCRdb reworked the public reads: Q25 trimming with fastp, MiXCR clone assembly, productive beta chains retained. Rows merge per CDR3 protein into single entries with the most common DNA and genes. Here the sample has nearly 650,000 distinct CDR3 sequences; roughly a quarter occur a single time. Approximately 8.2% of the sample is held by the ten biggest clonotypes. The source material was CD8+ T cells from PBMCs. These receptors all come from a human donor in good health (CMV status not recorded). Some clones in this sample may be carry-over from other donors' samples.

The chain uses TRBV29-1 and TRBJ1-2, with 12 bases fitting TRBD1. Per germline, CDR1 SQVTM and CDR2 ANQGSEA. With V trimmed by 0 bases and J by 6 bases, 5 bases remained unmatched. This CDR3 has 15 amino acids. The CDR3 loop is CSVEDRGQGADGYTF. In DNA, the CDR3 is TGCAGCGTTGAAGATCGGGGACAGGGGGCGGATGGCTACACCTTC.

Worth noting for this clonotype: A read error may be the cause here, since a much bigger clone is one base away. In DNA, the CDR3 is TGCGTCAGCAGCCAAGGACTAGTTGAGCAGTTCTTC. Its translation is CVSSQGLVEQFF. The rearrangement links TRBV4-1 to TRBJ2-1; 7 nucleotides agree with TRBD2. The germline CDR1 and CDR2 sequences are MGHRA and YSYEKL. The CDR3 totals 12 residues.

With respect to this clonotype: A much larger clone lies one base from this, so it may be a read error. The chain has TRBV7-6 and TRBJ1-2, with unresolved D. The germline V and J ends were trimmed by 5 bases and 3 bases, with 10 bases remaining between them. CDR1 and CDR2 from the germline V gene are SGHVS and FNYEAQ. The CDR3 spans 13 residues. The CDR3 coding sequence is TGTGCCAGCAGCCCGTGGGCGGACTATGGCTACACCTTC. Protein: CASSPWADYGYTF.

The chain couples TRBV28 to TRBJ2-7; 9 bases align to TRBD1. This CDR3 comprises 14 residues. Germline assignment: CDR1 MDHEN and CDR2 SYDVKM. With V trimmed by 4 bases and J by 4 bases, 5 bases remained unmatched. Written as DNA, the CDR3 is TGTGCCAGCAGTTCGGGACAGGGTATTTACGAGCAGTACGTC. This translates into CASSSGQGIYEQYV.

J is TRBJ1-2 and V is TRBV28, with D possibly TRBD1 on 6 matching bases. V was cut by 6 bases and J by 1 base, with 9 bases left in between. Germline CDR1 and CDR2: MDHEN and SYDVKM. The CDR3 sequence is 13 residues long. The CDR3 coding sequence is TGTGCCAGCAGGGACAGCCGTAACTATGGCTACACCTTC. Encoded protein: CASRDSRNYGYTF.